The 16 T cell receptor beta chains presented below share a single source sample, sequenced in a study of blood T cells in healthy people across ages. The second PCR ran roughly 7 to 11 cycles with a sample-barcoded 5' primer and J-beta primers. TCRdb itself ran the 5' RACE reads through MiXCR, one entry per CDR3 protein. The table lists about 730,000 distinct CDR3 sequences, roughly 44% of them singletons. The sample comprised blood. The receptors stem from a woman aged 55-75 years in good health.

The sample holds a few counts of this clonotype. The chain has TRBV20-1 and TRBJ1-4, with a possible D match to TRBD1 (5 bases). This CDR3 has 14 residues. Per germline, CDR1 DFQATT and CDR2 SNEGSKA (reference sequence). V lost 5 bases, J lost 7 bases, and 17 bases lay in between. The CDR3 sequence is CSAPPRGASEKLFF. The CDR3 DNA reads TGCAGTGCTCCCCCGCGTGGGGCTAGTGAAAAACTGTTTTTT.

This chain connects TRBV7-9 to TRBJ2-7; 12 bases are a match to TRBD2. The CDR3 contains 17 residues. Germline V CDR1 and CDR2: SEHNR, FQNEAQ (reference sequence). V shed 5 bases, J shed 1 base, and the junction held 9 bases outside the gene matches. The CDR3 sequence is CASSPITSGGTSYEQYF. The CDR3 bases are TGTGCCAGCAGCCCCATTACTAGCGGGGGGACTTCCTACGAGCAGTACTTC.

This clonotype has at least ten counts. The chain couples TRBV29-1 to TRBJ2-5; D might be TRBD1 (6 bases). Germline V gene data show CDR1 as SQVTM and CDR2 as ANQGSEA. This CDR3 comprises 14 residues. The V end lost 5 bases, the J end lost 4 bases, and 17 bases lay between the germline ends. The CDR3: CSVTDSRVGETQYF. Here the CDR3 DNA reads TGCAGCGTTACGGACAGTCGGGTTGGAGAGACCCAGTACTTC.

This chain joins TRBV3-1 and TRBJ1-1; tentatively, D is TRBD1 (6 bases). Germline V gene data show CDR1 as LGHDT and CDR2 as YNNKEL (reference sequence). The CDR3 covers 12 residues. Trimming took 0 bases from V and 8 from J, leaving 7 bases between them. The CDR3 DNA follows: TGTGCCAGCAGCCAAGATCAGGGGGAAGCTTTCTTT. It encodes CASSQDQGEAFF.

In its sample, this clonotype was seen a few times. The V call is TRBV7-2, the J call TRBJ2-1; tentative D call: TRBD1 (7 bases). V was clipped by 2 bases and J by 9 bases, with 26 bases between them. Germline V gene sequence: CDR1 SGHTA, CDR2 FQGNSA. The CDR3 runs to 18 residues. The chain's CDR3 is CASSLNSPLAGGGGEQFF. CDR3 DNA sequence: TGTGCCAGCAGCTTAAACTCCCCGCTTGCAGGGGGAGGCGGTGAGCAGTTCTTC.

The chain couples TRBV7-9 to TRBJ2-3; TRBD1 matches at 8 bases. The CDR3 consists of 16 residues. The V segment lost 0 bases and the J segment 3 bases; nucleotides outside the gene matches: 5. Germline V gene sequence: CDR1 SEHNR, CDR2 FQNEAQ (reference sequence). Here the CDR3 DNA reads TGTGCCAGCAGCTTAGCGCTGACAGGGGTAACAGATACGCAGTATTTT. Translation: CASSLALTGVTDTQYF.

CDR3 loop: CASSVTEGYGYTF. The DNA for the CDR3 is TGTGCCAGCAGTGTCACTGAGGGATATGGCTACACCTTC. V and J are TRBV25-1 and TRBJ1-2; D is uncertain. The CDR3 extends over 13 amino acids. V dropped 4 bases and J dropped 5 bases, with 11 bases sitting between them. Germline CDR1 reads MGHDK; CDR2 reads SYGVNS.

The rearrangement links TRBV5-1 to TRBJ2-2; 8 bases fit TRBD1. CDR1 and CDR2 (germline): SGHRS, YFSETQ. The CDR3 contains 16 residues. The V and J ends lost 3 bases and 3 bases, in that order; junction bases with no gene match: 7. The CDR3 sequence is CASSSTGAKYTGELFF. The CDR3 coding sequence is TGCGCCAGCAGCTCGACAGGGGCGAAGTACACCGGGGAGCTGTTTTTT.

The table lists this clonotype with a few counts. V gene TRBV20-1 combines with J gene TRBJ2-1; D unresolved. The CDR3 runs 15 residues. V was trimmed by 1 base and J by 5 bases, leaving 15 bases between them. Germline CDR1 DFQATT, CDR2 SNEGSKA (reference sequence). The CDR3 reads CSARGVGSRDNEQFF. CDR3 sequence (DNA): TGCAGTGCTAGAGGGGTAGGGTCCCGGGACAATGAGCAGTTCTTC.

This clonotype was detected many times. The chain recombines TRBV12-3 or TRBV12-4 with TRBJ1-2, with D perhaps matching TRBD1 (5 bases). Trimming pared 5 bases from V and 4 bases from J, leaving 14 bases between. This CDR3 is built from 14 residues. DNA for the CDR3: TGTGCCAGCAGTCCAAACTCGGGGGGCTATGGCTACACCTTC. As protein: CASSPNSGGYGYTF.

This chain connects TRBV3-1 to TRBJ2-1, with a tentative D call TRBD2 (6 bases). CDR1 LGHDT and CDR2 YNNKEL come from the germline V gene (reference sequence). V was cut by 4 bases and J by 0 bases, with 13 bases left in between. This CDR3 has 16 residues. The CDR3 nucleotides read TGTGCCAGCAGCCCCTATAGCGGTAGCTCCTACAATGAGCAGTTCTTC. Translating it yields CASSPYSGSSYNEQFF.

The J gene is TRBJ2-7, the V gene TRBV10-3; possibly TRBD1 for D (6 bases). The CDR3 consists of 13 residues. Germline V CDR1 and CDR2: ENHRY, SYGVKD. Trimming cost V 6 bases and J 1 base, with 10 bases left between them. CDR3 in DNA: TGTGCCATCAGACTGGACAGTTCCTACGAGCAGTACTTC. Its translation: CAIRLDSSYEQYF.

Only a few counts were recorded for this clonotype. DNA for the CDR3: TGTGCCAGCAGGGATCCGGGACAGGGAAGGGACCAGCCCCAGCATTTT. Amino acids: CASRDPGQGRDQPQHF. The chain carries TRBV28 and TRBJ1-5; 9 nucleotides align to TRBD1. This CDR3 has 16 amino acids. Germline CDR1 reads MDHEN; CDR2 reads SYDVKM. Trimming cost V 6 bases and J 7 bases; bases outside gene matches: 13. The whole variable domain, filled in from reference TRBV28 and TRBJ1-5, reads DVKVTQSSRYLVKRTGEKVFLECVQDMDHENMFWYRQDPGLGLRLIYFSYDVKMKEKGDIPEGYSVSREKKERFSLILESASTNQTSMYLCASRDPGQGRDQPQHFGDGTRLSIL.

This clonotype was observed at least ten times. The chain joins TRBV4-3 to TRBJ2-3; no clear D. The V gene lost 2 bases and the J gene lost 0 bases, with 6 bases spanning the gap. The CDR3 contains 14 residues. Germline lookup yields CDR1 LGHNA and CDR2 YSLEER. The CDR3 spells CASSQYPSTDTQYF. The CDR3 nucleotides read TGCGCCAGCAGCCAATATCCCAGCACAGATACGCAGTATTTT.

The chain's CDR3 is CASSVRGWDRALDTQYF. CDR3 in DNA: TGTGCCAGCAGCGTCAGAGGGTGGGACAGGGCGTTAGATACGCAGTATTTT. This chain uses TRBV5-5 with TRBJ2-3, with TRBD1 matching 9 bases. The CDR3 loop spans 17 amino acids. The V gene's germline CDR1 is SGHKS and CDR2 YYEKEE (reference sequence). The J segment lost 5 bases and the V segment lost 4 bases, leaving 14 bases of the junction unmatched.

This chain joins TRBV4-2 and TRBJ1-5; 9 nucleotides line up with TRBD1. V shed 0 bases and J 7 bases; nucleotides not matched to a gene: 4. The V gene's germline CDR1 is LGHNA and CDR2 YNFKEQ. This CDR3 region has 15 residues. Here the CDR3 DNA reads TGTGCCAGCAGCCAAGATCGGACAGGGGCCCAGCCCCAGCATTTT. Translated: CASSQDRTGAQPQHF.